The following is a T cell receptor (beta chain) sequence with its context. The data were taken from a study of blood T cell repertoires in COVID-19. The assay was immunoSEQ multiplex PCR, and TCRdb's table has in-frame clones only and misses some. The table includes about 170,000 clones, less than 90% detected once. V lost 2 bases to trimming and J lost 6 bases; unmatched junction nucleotides: 15. The CDR3 spans 17 residues. This chain uses TRBV5-3 with TRBJ2-3, with TRBD1 matching 7 bases. TRBV5-3 is designated an ORF whose function remains uncertain. Sequences were obtained from peripheral blood. The TCR was taken from a man between 60 and 75 years old with acute or convalescent COVID-19. The CDR3 nucleotides read TGTGCCAGAAGCTTCCCCGAGACAGGGAAGGTTGGGGATACGCAGTATTTT. This translates into CARSFPETGKVGDTQYF.